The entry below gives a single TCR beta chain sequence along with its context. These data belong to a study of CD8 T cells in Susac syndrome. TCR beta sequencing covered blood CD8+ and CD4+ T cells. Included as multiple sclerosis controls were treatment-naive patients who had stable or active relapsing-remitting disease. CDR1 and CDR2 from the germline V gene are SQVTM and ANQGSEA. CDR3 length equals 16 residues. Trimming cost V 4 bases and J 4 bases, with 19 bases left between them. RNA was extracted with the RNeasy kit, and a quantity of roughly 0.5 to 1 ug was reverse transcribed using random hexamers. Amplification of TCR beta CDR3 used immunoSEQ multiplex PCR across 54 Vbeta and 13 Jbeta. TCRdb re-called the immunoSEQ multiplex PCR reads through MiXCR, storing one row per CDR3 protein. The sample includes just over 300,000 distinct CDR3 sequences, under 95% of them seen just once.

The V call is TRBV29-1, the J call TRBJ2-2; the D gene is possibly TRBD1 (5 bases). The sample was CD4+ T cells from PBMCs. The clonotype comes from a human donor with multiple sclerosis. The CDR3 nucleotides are TGCAGCGTTGGGGCCCAGGGAACGTGGATCACCGGGGAGCTGTTTTTT. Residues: CSVGAQGTWITGELFF.